The T cell receptor (beta chain) described here comes from a study of CD8 T cell repertoires and HIV-1 epitope variants. Study at large: Twenty-five autologous and known Gag and Nef epitope variant peptides each stimulated T cells separately. Controls were a CMV, EBV and flu peptide pool, Ebola AY9 negative control, and no-peptide well. Notes on the study in general: No clonotypes responded to the TAALDMSHF plasma variant; 4 or 5 recognized KF9, one HW9.

Data came from immunoSEQ multiplex PCR; TCRdb stores just in-frame clones and leaves some out. The sample has 95,000 or so clones; around 75% are singletons. With respect to this clone: As yet, its antigen is unknown.

Per germline, CDR1 MDHEN and CDR2 SYDVKM. V was pared by 7 bases and J by 2 bases, with 14 bases of the junction left unmatched. CDR3 length: 18 residues. J is TRBJ2-5 and V is TRBV28; TRBD2 matches 12 bases. The sequenced sample was uncultured baseline CD8+ T cells from peripheral blood mononuclear cells (PBMCs). This sequence originates from a male donor with HIV. Here the CDR3 DNA reads TGTGCCAGCACCGGCTCGGGATGGACTAGCGGGATACAAGAGACCCAGTACTTC. This gives the protein CASTGSGWTSGIQETQYF.